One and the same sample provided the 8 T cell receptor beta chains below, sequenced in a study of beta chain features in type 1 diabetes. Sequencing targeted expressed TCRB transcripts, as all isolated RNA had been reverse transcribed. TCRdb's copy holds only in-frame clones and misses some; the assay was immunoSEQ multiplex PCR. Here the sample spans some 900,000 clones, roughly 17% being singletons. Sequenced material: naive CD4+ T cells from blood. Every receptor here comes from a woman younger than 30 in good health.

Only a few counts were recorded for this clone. The CDR3 protein is CASSPRTTTYNEQFF. CDR3 coding DNA: TGTGCCAGCAGTCCCCGGACTACCACCTACAATGAGCAGTTCTTC. This chain links TRBV6-1 with TRBJ2-1; a possible D gene is TRBD2 (6 bases). The ends were cut back, 5 bases at V and 2 bases at J, with 13 bases in the middle. The CDR3 extends over 15 amino acids. Germline V gene lookup returns CDR1 MNHNS and CDR2 SASEGT.

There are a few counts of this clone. The CDR3 DNA is TGTGCCAGCAGTGAGGAGGGCTTGAGGTCTCAGCCCCAGCATTTT. Translating it yields CASSEEGLRSQPQHF. The chain has TRBV6-1 and TRBJ1-5; D is unclear. The germline V gene has CDR1 MNHNS and CDR2 SASEGT. There are 15 residues in the CDR3. V dropped 3 bases and J dropped 6 bases, with 15 bases sitting between them.

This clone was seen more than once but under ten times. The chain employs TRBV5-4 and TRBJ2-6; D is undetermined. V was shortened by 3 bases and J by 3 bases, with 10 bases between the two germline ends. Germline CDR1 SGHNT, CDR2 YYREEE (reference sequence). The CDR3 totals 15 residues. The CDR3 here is CASSWKGLGANVLTF. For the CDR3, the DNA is TGTGCCAGCAGCTGGAAAGGGCTTGGGGCCAACGTCCTGACTTTC.

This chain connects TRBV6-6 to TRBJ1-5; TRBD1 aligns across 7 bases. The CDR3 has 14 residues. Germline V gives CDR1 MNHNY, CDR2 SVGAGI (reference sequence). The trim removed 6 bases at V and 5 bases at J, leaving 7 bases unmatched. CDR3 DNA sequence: TGTGCCAGCAGGCCAGGGGGAAGGGATCAGCCCCAGCATTTT. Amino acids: CASRPGGRDQPQHF.

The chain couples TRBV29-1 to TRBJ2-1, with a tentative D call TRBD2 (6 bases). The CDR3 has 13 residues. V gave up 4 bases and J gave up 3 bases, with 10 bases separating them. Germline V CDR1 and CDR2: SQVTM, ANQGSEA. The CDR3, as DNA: TGCAGCGTTGGTTGGGGGGTCTACAATGAGCAGTTCTTC. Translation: CSVGWGVYNEQFF.

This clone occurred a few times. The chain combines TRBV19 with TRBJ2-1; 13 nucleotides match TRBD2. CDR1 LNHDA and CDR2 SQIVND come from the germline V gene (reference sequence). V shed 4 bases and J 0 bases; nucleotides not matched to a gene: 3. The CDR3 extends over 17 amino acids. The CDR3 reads CASSTLAGGSSYNEQFF. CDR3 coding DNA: TGTGCCAGTAGTACACTAGCGGGAGGGAGCTCCTACAATGAGCAGTTCTTC.

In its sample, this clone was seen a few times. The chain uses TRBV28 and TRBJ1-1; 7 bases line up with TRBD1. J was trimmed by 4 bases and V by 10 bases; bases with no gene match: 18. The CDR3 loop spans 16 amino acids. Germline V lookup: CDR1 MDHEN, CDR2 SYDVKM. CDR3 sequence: CATRSGGLPLITEAFF. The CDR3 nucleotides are TGTGCCACCAGGTCAGGGGGGCTCCCCCTTATCACTGAAGCTTTCTTT.

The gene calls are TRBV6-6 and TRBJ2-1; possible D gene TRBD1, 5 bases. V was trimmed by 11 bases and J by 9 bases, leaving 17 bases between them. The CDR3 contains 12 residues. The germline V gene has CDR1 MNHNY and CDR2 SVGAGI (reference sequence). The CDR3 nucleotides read TGTGCCTTCGGACCCAGGGATGGTGAGCAGTTCTTC. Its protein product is CAFGPRDGEQFF.